This TCR beta chain was documented in a study of blood T cell repertoires in COVID-19. Study-level information: Collection of acute and convalescent COVID-19 samples took place in the United States, Italy and Spain. PBMCs, B-cell-depleted T cells, or T cells provided the cDNA or gDNA that made up the material.

The CDR3 is 18 residues long. Germline CDR1 and CDR2: SGDLS and YYNGEE. The ends were cut back, 0 bases at V and 0 bases at J, with 18 bases in the middle. Original processing methods: Nucleated cell counts were estimated from reference gene primer amplification. TCRdb keeps only in-frame clones here, not all; method: immunoSEQ multiplex PCR. V and J calls and clone size follow that table, whereas D and trimming were derived from the DNA. There are just under 350,000 clones in the sample; 88% occur only once, and about 7% lies in the top ten. The source of this sequence is a woman in her sixties or seventies with COVID-19, enrolled during active disease. The sequencing sample was made of peripheral blood. The V gene is TRBV9, the J gene TRBJ1-2; D is possibly TRBD1 (5 bases). The CDR3 loop reads CASSVEPTSEGTNYGYTF. The DNA for the CDR3 is TGTGCCAGCAGCGTAGAGCCGACTAGTGAGGGGACTAACTATGGCTACACCTTC.